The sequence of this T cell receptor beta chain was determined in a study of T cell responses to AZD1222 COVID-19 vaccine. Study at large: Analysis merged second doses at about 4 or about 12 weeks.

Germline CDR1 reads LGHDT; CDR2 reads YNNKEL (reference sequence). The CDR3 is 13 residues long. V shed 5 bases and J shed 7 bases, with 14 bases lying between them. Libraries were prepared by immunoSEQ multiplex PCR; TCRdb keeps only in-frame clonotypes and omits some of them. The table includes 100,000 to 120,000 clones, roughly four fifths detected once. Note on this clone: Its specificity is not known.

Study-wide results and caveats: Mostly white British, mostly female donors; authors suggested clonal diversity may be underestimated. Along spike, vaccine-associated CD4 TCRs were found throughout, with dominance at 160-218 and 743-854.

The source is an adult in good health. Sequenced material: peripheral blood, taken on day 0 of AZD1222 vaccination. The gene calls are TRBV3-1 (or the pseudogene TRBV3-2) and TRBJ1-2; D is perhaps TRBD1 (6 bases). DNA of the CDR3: TGTGCCAGCAGCGAAACAGGGTTTCTTGGCTACACCTTC. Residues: CASSETGFLGYTF.